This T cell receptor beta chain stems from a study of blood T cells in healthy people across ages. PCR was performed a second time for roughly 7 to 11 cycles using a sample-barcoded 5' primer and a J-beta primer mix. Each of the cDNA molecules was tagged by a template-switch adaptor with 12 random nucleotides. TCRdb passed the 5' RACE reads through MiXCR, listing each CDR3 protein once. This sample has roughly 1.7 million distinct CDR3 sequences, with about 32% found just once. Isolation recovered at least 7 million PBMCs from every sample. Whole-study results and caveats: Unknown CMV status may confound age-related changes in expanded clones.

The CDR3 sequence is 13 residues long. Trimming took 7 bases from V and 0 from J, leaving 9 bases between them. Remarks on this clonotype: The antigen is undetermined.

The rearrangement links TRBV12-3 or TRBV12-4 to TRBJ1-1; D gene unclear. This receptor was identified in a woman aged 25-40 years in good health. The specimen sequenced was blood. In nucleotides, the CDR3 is TGTGCCAGCACAGACCCAATGAACACTGAAGCTTTCTTT. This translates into CASTDPMNTEAFF.